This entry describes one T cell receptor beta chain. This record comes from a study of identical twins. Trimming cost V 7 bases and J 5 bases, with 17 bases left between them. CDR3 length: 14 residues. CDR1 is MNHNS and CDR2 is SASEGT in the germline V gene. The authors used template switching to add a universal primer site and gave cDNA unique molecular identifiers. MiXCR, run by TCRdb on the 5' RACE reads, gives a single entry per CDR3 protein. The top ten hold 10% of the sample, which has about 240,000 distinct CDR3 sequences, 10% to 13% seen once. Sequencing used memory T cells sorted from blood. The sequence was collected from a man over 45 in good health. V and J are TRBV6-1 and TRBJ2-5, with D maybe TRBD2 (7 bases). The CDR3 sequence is CASTEGGGRETQYF. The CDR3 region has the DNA TGTGCCAGCACAGAGGGAGGGGGGCGCGAGACCCAGTACTTC.